This TCR beta chain was sequenced during a study of OX40 agonist ivuxolimab in advanced cancers. Libraries were prepared by immunoSEQ multiplex PCR; TCRdb keeps only in-frame clonotypes and omits some of them. Of 25,000 to 35,000 clones in the sample, approximately 86% were seen once. The V gene's germline CDR1 is MRHNA and CDR2 SNTAGT. V lost 2 bases, J lost 4 bases, and 0 bases stayed unmatched. The CDR3 is made up of 15 amino acids. The sequence came from an adult with an advanced solid tumor such as melanoma, head and neck, liver or kidney cancer. The sequences come from CD4+ or CD8+ T cells sorted from blood, collected in a trial of the OX40 agonist ivuxolimab. The chain combines TRBV6-4 with TRBJ2-2; 11 bases match TRBD2. CDR3 DNA: TGTGCCAGCAGTGACACTAGCGGGAGCACCGGGGAGCTGTTTTTT. Translating it yields CASSDTSGSTGELFF.